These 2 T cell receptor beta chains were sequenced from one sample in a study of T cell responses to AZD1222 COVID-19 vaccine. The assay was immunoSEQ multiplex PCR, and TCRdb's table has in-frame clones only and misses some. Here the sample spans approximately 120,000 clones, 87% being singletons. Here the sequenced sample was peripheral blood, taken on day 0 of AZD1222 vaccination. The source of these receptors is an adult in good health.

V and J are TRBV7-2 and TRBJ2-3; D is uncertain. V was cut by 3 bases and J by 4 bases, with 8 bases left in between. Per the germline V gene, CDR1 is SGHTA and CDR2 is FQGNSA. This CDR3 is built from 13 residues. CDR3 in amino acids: CASSLYAADTQYF. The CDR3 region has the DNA TGTGCCAGCAGCTTGTACGCGGCAGATACGCAGTATTTT.

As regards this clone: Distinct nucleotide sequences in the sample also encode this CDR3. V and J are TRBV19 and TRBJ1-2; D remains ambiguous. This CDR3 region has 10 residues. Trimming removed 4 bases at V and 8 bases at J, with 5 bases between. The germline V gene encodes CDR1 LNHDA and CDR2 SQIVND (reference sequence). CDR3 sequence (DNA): TGTGCCAGTAGTAGTGGCGGCTACACCTTC. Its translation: CASSSGGYTF. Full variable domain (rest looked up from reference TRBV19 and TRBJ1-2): DGGITQSPKYLFRKEGQNVTLSCEQNLNHDAMYWYRQDPGQGLRLIYYSQIVNDFQKGDIAEGYSVSREKKESFPLTVTSAQKNPTAFYLCASSSGGYTFGSGTRLTVV.